The clone carrying this T cell receptor (beta chain) showed up many times. Its cognate antigen is unknown. This specimen belongs to a study of T cell repertoires in cytomegalovirus infection. Points from the study as a whole: The cumulative frequency of public TCR beta families distinguished individuals who carried CMV together with the relevant HLA.

TCRdb itself ran the reads through MiXCR, one entry per CDR3 protein. The sample lists around 440,000 distinct CDR3 sequences, about 11% seen once, with more than 8.5% in the top ten. The source is a human donor in good health (CMV status not recorded). Some clones in this sample may be carry-over from other donors' samples. Sequencing was performed on PBMCs.

CDR3 in amino acids: CASRTPDGRMGNEQFF. DNA of the CDR3: TGTGCCAGCAGAACACCCGACGGACGGATGGGGAATGAGCAGTTCTTC. This chain links TRBV27 with TRBJ2-1; D gene ambiguous. CDR1 is MNHEY and CDR2 is SMNVEV in the germline V gene (reference sequence). V lost 6 bases and J lost 7, with 22 bases in between. The CDR3 is 16 amino acids.